This T cell receptor beta chain emerged from a study of OX40 agonist ivuxolimab in advanced cancers. Sequencing used immunoSEQ multiplex PCR; TCRdb keeps in-frame clones, though not all of them. Of around 53,000 clones in the sample, approximately 84% are singletons; the top ten hold 10% to 15%. As regards this clone: Antigen: not known.

Study-level findings and limits: Expanded peripheral T-cell antigen specificity went undetermined. The study observed clonal expansion of CD4+ and CD8+ blood T cells by week 6 at 0.1 to 3.0 mg/kg.

Germline V gene lookup returns CDR1 SGHAT and CDR2 FQNNGV. CDR3 length: 13 amino acids. V trimming: 5 bases; J trimming: 7 bases; junction bases outside the gene matches: 1. Source: CD4+ or CD8+ T cells sorted from blood, taken in a trial of the OX40 agonist ivuxolimab. The genes are TRBV11-2 and TRBJ1-4, with 10 bases matching TRBD1. The sequence came from an adult with an advanced solid tumor such as melanoma, head and neck, liver or kidney cancer. The CDR3 DNA sequence: TGTGCCAGCAGCCGGGACAGGGGTGAAAAACTGTTTTTT. This sequence encodes CASSRDRGEKLFF.